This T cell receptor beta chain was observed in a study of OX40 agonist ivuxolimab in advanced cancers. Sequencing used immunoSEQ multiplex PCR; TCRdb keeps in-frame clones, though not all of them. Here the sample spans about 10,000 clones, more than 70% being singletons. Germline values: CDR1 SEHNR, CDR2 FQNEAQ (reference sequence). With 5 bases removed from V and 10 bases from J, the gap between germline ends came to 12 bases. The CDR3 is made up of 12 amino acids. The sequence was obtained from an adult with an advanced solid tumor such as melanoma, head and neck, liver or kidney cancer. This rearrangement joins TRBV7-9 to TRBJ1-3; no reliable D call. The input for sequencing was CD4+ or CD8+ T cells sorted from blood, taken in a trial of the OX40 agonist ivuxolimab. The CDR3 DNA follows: TGTGCCAGCAGCCCGACGGCTCCGACCATATATTTT. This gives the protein CASSPTAPTIYF.